This section outlines one T cell receptor beta chain sequence together with its context. These data originate in a study of blood T cell repertoires in COVID-19. Study at large: Sources were T cells, B-cell-depleted T cells, or PBMCs; the material itself was cDNA or gDNA.

Losses at the gene ends were 7 bases for V and 2 bases for J; bases not matched to a gene: 14. This CDR3 is built from 18 residues. The germline V gene has CDR1 GTSNPN and CDR2 SVGIG (reference sequence). Assay: immunoSEQ multiplex PCR; the TCRdb copy retains only in-frame clones and omits some. The profile shows 220,000 or so clones, around four fifths of them singletons. Sequenced: peripheral blood. The TCR was taken from a woman aged 55 to 70 who had recovered from COVID-19. The chain uses TRBV30 and TRBJ1-4; 12 bases agree with TRBD1. The CDR3 DNA reads TGTGCCTTTACTGGGACAGGGGGCTTTCTTGCGACTAATGAAAAACTGTTTTTT. Protein product: CAFTGTGGFLATNEKLFF.